This is a list of T cell receptor beta chains from one sample in a study of blood T cell repertoires in COVID-19. Sequencing used immunoSEQ multiplex PCR; TCRdb keeps in-frame clones, though not all of them. This sample has 15,000 to 20,000 clones, with nearly 90% found just once. Material: peripheral blood. Receptors were obtained from a human donor in a cohort sampled during active COVID-19. CDR3s include the opening cysteine and the closing phenylalanine or tryptophan. D genes are given only for firm matches. Not every row has a clone size; where given, it reads once, few, many or a size class.

size	D	V	J	CDR3	DNA
-	-	TRBV7-2	TRBJ1-6	CASSLNGQGQVPLHF	TGTGCCAGCAGCTTAAATGGGCAGGGTCAGGTGCCCCTCCACTTT
-	TRBD2	TRBV7-9	TRBJ2-5	CASSSLLAGGRETQYF	TGTGCCAGCAGCTCCCTTTTAGCGGGGGGGCGAGAGACCCAGTACTTC
-	-	TRBV3-1/TRBV3-2	TRBJ2-3	CASSPGFAQYF	TGTGCCAGCAGCCCAGGGTTCGCGCAGTATTTT
-	-	TRBV6-2/TRBV6-3	TRBJ2-7	CASSYPRGRDPLGEQYF	TGTGCCAGCAGTTACCCGCGGGGAAGGGACCCTCTGGGCGAGCAGTACTTC
-	-	TRBV12-5	TRBJ1-5	CASGSDSSNQPQHF	TGTGCTAGTGGCTCCGACAGTAGCAATCAGCCCCAGCATTTT
-	TRBD1	TRBV15	TRBJ2-2	CATSSTTGRRELFF	TGTGCCACCAGCAGCACGACAGGGCGCCGGGAGCTGTTTTTT
-	-	TRBV7-2	TRBJ2-7	CASTPAGAGSYEQYF	TGTGCCAGCACCCCAGCCGGGGCGGGGTCCTACGAGCAGTACTTC
-	-	TRBV30	TRBJ1-4	CAWRLEGEKLFF	TGTGCCTGGCGGCTCGAGGGTGAAAAACTGTTTTTT
-	-	TRBV4-2	TRBJ1-1	CASSLRNTEAFF	TGTGCCAGCAGCCTCAGGAACACTGAAGCTTTCTTT
-	TRBD1	TRBV6-5	TRBJ2-7	CASSGTASYEQYF	TGTGCCAGCAGCGGGACAGCCTCCTACGAGCAGTACTTC
-	-	TRBV7-9	TRBJ1-1	CASSFMNTEAFF	TGTGCCAGCAGCTTTATGAACACTGAAGCTTTCTTT
-	-	TRBV4-3	TRBJ2-7	CASSQGADSSYEQYF	TGCGCCAGCAGCCAAGGGGCTGATAGCTCCTACGAGCAGTACTTC
once	-	TRBV7-9	TRBJ2-7	CASSGRGTESYEQYF	TGTGCCAGCAGCGGCCGGGGGACAGAATCCTACGAGCAGTACTTC
-	-	TRBV19	TRBJ1-1	CASSQGLGAFF	TGTGCCAGTAGTCAGGGCCTAGGGGCTTTCTTT